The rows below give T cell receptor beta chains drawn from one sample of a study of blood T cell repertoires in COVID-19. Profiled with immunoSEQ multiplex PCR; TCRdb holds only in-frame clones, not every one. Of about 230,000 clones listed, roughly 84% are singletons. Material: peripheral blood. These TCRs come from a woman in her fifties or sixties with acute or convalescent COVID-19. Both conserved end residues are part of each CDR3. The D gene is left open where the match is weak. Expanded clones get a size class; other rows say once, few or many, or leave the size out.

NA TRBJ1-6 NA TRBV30 CAWSVPPGRDYNSPLHF TGTGCCTGGAGTGTACCCCCGGGTCGTGATTATAATTCACCCCTCCACTTT
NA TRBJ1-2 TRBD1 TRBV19 CASSPDRVAGYTF TGTGCCAGTAGTCCAGACAGGGTTGCTGGCTACACCTTC
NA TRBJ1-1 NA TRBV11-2 CASSFNLLSTEAFF TGTGCCAGCAGCTTCAATCTACTGAGCACTGAAGCTTTCTTT
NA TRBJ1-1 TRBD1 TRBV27 CASSSGTGRNTEAFF TGTGCCAGCAGTTCGGGGACAGGGCGGAACACTGAAGCTTTCTTT
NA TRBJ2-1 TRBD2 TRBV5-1 CASSLGTSGAHEQFF TGCGCCAGCAGCTTGGGAACTAGCGGGGCCCATGAGCAGTTCTTC
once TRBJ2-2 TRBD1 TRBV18 CASSPTGSNTGELFF TGTGCCAGCTCACCGACAGGGTCGAACACCGGGGAGCTGTTTTTT
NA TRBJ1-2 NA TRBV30 CAWSVQVSSPYGYTF TGTGCCTGGAGTGTACAAGTATCCTCCCCCTATGGCTACACCTTC
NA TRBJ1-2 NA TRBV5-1 CASSEQGLYGYTF TGCGCCAGCAGCGAGCAGGGACTCTATGGCTACACCTTC
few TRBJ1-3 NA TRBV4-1 CASSPGRGSGNTIYF TGCGCCAGCAGCCCCGGCAGGGGCTCTGGAAACACCATATATTTT
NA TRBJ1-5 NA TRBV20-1 CSASSGVGQPQHF TGCAGTGCTAGTTCCGGGGTTGGTCAGCCCCAGCATTTT
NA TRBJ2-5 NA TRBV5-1 CASSTMRGLQETQYF TGCGCCAGCAGCACGATGCGGGGGCTCCAAGAGACCCAGTACTTC
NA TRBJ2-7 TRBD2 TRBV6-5 CASRRLAGSSYEQYF TGTGCCAGCAGGAGACTAGCGGGGAGCTCCTACGAGCAGTACTTC
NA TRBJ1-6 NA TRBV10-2 CAARGGNSPLHF TGCGCCGCCCGGGGGGGCAATTCACCCCTCCACTTT
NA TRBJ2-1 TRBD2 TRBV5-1 CASSLEGGGAWNEQFF TGCGCCAGCAGCTTAGAGGGCGGGGGGGCCTGGAATGAGCAGTTCTTC
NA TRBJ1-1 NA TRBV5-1 CASSGAGTKNTEAFF TGCGCCAGCAGCGGAGCCGGGACAAAGAACACTGAAGCTTTCTTT
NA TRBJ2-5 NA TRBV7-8 CASSLVSYQETQYF TGTGCCAGCAGCTTAGTTTCGTACCAAGAGACCCAGTACTTC